One and the same sample provided the 8 T cell receptor beta chains below, sequenced in a study of OX40 agonist ivuxolimab in advanced cancers. Here immunoSEQ multiplex PCR was the method, and the copy in TCRdb shows in-frame clones only, minus some. The profile covers nearly 110,000 clones, with 80% to 95% appearing a single time and roughly 1.3% taken by the ten largest. Sample: CD4+ or CD8+ T cells sorted from blood, taken in a trial of the OX40 agonist ivuxolimab. These receptors were collected from an adult with an advanced solid tumor such as melanoma, head and neck, liver or kidney cancer.

V gene TRBV2 combines with J gene TRBJ2-1; 12 bases match TRBD2. Germline V lookup: CDR1 SNHLY, CDR2 FYNNEI. The CDR3 consists of 15 residues. Losses at the gene ends were 3 bases for V and 7 bases for J; bases not matched to a gene: 4. In DNA, the CDR3 is TGTGCCAGCAGTGACCTAGCGGGAGGGGGGAATGAGCAGTTCTTC. The encoded protein is CASSDLAGGGNEQFF. Together with reference TRBV2 and TRBJ2-1, the CDR3 gives the full variable domain: EPEVTQTPSHQVTQMGQEVILRCVPISNHLYFYWYRQILGQKVEFLVSFYNNEISEKSEIFDDQFSVERPDGSNFTLKIRSTKLEDSAMYFCASSDLAGGGNEQFFGPGTRLTVL.

J is TRBJ2-2 and V is TRBV5-4, with TRBD2 matching over 8 bases. The CDR3 runs 15 residues. Germline values: CDR1 SGHNT, CDR2 YYREEE (reference sequence). V was clipped by 2 bases and J by 4 bases; unmatched bases: 4. The CDR3 DNA reads as TGTGCCAGCAGCTTCGCCAGCGGGAGCACCGGGGAGCTGTTTTTT. It yields the protein CASSFASGSTGELFF.

The genes are TRBV14 and TRBJ2-3; 10 bases are a match to TRBD2. The CDR3 has 17 residues. The V and J ends lost 2 bases and 0 bases, in that order; junction bases with no gene match: 5. From germline, CDR1 is SGHDN and CDR2 FVKESK. CDR3 DNA: TGTGCCAGCAGCCAAATTAGCGGGAGGCCTAGCACAGATACGCAGTATTTT. Protein: CASSQISGRPSTDTQYF.

V gene TRBV28 combines with J gene TRBJ2-5, with TRBD2 matching 9 bases. This CDR3 comprises 19 residues. V lost 4 bases and J lost 5; bases outside the gene matches: 20. CDR1 is MDHEN, CDR2 SYDVKM, per germline. The CDR3 region is CASSSHRIAGVGVRETQYF. In DNA, the CDR3 is TGTGCCAGCAGTTCCCATAGGATAGCGGGAGTGGGCGTACGGGAGACCCAGTACTTC.

CDR3: CASRLQESAYEQYF. The CDR3 nucleotides read TGTGCCAGCAGATTACAGGAGTCAGCCTACGAGCAGTACTTC. The chain employs TRBV6-1 and TRBJ2-7, with D perhaps matching TRBD1 (5 bases). The CDR3 is 14 residues long. Trimming removed 6 bases at V and 2 bases at J, with 14 bases between. Looked up from germline, CDR1 is MNHNS and CDR2 is SASEGT.

The J gene is TRBJ1-1, the V gene TRBV4-3, with TRBD1 matching over 8 bases. After removal of 4 bases from V and 11 bases from J, the junction contained 18 bases not matched to a gene. Germline loops: CDR1 LGHNA, CDR2 YSLEER. This CDR3 contains 16 residues. This CDR3 is CASSPQGQGANTPAFF. In DNA form, the CDR3 reads TGCGCCAGCAGCCCCCAAGGCCAGGGGGCAAATACCCCCGCTTTCTTT.

The chain joins TRBV5-1 to TRBJ2-7; TRBD2 is a possible D gene (6 bases). Germline V gene sequence: CDR1 SGHRS, CDR2 YFSETQ. V was pared by 0 bases and J by 2 bases, with 12 bases between. The CDR3 runs to 15 residues. The CDR3 DNA is TGCGCCAGCAGCTTGGGAGTAGCGGAGACCTACGAGCAGTACTTC. It specifies CASSLGVAETYEQYF.

V is TRBV4-3 and J is TRBJ2-1, with 13 bases aligning to TRBD2. V trimming: 5 bases; J trimming: 4 bases; junction bases outside the gene matches: 5. This CDR3 has 16 amino acids. In germline, CDR1 is LGHNA, CDR2 YSLEER. CDR3 amino acids: CASSSGTSGDYNEQFF. Here the CDR3 DNA reads TGCGCCAGCAGCTCCGGGACTAGCGGGGATTACAATGAGCAGTTCTTC.